A selection of T cell receptor beta chains follows, all from one sample in a study of identical twins. TCRdb recomputed calls from the 5' RACE reads with MiXCR, one row per CDR3 protein. The sample contains around 280,000 distinct CDR3 sequences, about 8.9% of which appear only once. The same data also contributed to another study, on yellow fever vaccine responses in identical twins.

The sequencing sample was made of memory (CD45RO+) T cells sorted from blood. The receptors stem from a woman aged 18-35 years in good health. CDR3s include the opening cysteine and the closing phenylalanine or tryptophan. D genes are given only for firm matches. Size tells how often a clone was seen (once, few, many) or the class of an expanded clone, and some rows leave it out.

.,15,TRBJ2-5,TRBV5-1,TRBD1,CASSHSGGTGETQYF,TGCGCCAGCAGCCATTCAGGGGGCACGGGTGAGACCCAGTACTTC
few,15,TRBJ2-3,TRBV6-1,TRBD2,CASNQGLAGVGAQYF,TGTGCCAGCAACCAGGGACTAGCGGGAGTCGGGGCGCAGTATTTT
.,17,TRBJ1-1,TRBV9,TRBD1,CASSAAFGTGVNTEAFF,TGTGCCAGCAGCGCCGCTTTCGGGACAGGGGTGAACACTGAAGCTTTCTTT
few,13,TRBJ2-1,TRBV6-4,.,CASSVAETDEQFF,TGTGCCAGCAGTGTAGCGGAGACCGATGAGCAGTTCTTC
many,15,TRBJ1-2,TRBV4-2,.,CASSQEGGRDKGYTF,TGTGCCAGCAGCCAAGAGGGTGGACGAGATAAGGGCTACACCTTC
.,17,TRBJ2-2,TRBV27,TRBD2,CASRTGTSGRAGGELFF,TGTGCCAGCCGGACCGGGACTAGCGGGAGGGCGGGCGGGGAGCTGTTTTTT
.,19,TRBJ2-3,TRBV4-1,TRBD2,CASSQDPKRGVSSTDTQYF,TGCGCCAGCAGCCAAGATCCCAAGCGGGGGGTCTCTAGCACAGATACGCAGTATTTT
few,14,TRBJ2-1,TRBV5-5,.,CASSLNPTGNEQFF,TGTGCCAGCAGCCTAAACCCGACAGGCAATGAGCAGTTCTTC
few,16,TRBJ1-6,TRBV2,TRBD1,CASRNRGPVNNSPLHF,TGTGCCAGCAGGAACAGGGGGCCCGTCAATAATTCACCCCTCCACTTT
few,17,TRBJ2-3,TRBV28,.,CASSTFFGGPSTDTQYF,TGTGCCAGCAGTACTTTCTTCGGGGGACCGAGCACAGATACGCAGTATTTT
many,15,TRBJ2-1,TRBV6-1,TRBD2,CASSQSGGEYNEQFF,TGTGCCAGCAGTCAAAGCGGGGGAGAATACAATGAGCAGTTCTTC
.,17,TRBJ2-2,TRBV12-3/TRBV12-4,TRBD1,CASSLYGQGSYSGELFF,TGTGCCAGCAGTTTATACGGACAGGGAAGCTATAGCGGGGAGCTGTTTTTT
many,14,TRBJ2-3,TRBV18,TRBD1,CASSPDRVTDTQYF,TGTGCCAGCTCACCGGACAGGGTTACAGATACGCAGTATTTT
few,16,TRBJ2-7,TRBV2,.,CASREYGQASSYEQYF,TGTGCCAGCAGAGAGTATGGGCAGGCTTCATCCTACGAGCAGTACTTC
.,15,TRBJ2-1,TRBV7-3,TRBD1,CASSLEGQGHNEQFF,TGTGCCAGCTCTTTGGAGGGACAGGGACACAATGAGCAGTTCTTC
many,14,TRBJ1-6,TRBV3-1,TRBD1,CASSPGTGRSPLHF,TGTGCCAGCAGTCCCGGGACAGGGAGGTCACCCCTCCACTTT
many,13,TRBJ1-1,TRBV6-6,.,CASSSRRDTEAFF,TGTGCCAGCAGTTCCCGCCGCGACACTGAAGCTTTCTTT
many,14,TRBJ2-3,TRBV5-1,TRBD1,CASSIGQGIDTQYF,TGCGCCAGCAGCATAGGACAGGGAATAGATACGCAGTATTTT
many,14,TRBJ1-1,TRBV5-1,.,CASSLEAGRTEAFF,TGCGCCAGCAGCTTAGAGGCAGGGAGAACTGAAGCTTTCTTT
many,14,TRBJ1-5,TRBV15,.,CATSRGSINQPQHF,TGTGCCACCAGCAGAGGCAGTATCAATCAGCCCCAGCATTTT
few,15,TRBJ2-6,TRBV2,TRBD1,CASSETGAGANVLTF,TGTGCCAGCAGTGAAACAGGGGCTGGGGCCAACGTCCTGACTTTC
many,15,TRBJ1-5,TRBV5-1,.,CASSLGEGMVQPQHF,TGCGCCAGCAGCTTGGGGGAAGGGATGGTTCAGCCCCAGCATTTT
few,14,TRBJ2-3,TRBV19,.,CASSIPGVTDTQYF,TGTGCCAGTAGTATACCGGGAGTCACAGATACGCAGTATTTT
.,11,TRBJ1-1,TRBV2,.,CEARGNTEAFF,TGTGAAGCGAGGGGTAACACTGAAGCTTTCTTT